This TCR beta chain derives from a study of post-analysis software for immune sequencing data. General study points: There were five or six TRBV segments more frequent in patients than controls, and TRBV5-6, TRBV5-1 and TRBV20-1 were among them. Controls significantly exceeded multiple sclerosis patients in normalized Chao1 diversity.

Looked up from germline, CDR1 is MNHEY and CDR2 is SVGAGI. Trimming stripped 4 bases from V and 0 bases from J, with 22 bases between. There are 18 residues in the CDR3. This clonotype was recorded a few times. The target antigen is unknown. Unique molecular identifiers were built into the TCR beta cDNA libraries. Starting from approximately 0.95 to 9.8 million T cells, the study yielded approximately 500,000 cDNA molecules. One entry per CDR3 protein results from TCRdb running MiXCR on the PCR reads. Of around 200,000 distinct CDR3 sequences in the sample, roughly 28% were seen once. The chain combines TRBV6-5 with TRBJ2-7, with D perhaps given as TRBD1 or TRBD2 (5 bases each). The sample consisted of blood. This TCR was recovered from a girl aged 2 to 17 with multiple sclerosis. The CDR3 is CASSSRGRDHLGSYEQYF. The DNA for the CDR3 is TGTGCCAGCAGTTCCCGGGGCAGGGATCATCTAGGCTCCTACGAGCAGTACTTC.